Described below is a single TCR beta chain sequence and its context. The entry originates in a study of blood T cell repertoires in COVID-19. Clones were sequenced by immunoSEQ multiplex PCR, and TCRdb holds only the in-frame ones, with some missing. The table shows about 150,000 clones, with nearly 85% occurring only once. V was shortened by 2 bases and J by 3 bases, with 13 bases between the two germline ends. The CDR3 covers 15 residues. From germline, CDR1 is MNHNY and CDR2 SVGAGI (reference sequence). This chain links TRBV6-6 with TRBJ1-1; D not resolved. This TCR came from a human donor in a cohort sampled during active COVID-19. Specimen: peripheral blood. The chain's CDR3 is CASSYSSGGDTEAFF. CDR3 bases: TGTGCCAGCAGTTACAGTTCTGGCGGCGACACTGAAGCTTTCTTT.